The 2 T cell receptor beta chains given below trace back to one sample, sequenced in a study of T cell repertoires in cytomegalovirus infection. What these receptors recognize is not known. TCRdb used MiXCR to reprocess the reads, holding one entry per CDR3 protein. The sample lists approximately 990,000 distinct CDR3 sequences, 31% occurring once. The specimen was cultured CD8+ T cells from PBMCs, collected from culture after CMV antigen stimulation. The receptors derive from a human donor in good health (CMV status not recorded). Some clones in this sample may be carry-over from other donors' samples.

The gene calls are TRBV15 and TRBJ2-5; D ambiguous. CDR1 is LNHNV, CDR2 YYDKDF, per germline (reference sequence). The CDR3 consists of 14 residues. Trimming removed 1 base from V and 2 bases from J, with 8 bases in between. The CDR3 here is CATSRVGKQETQYF. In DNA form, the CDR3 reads TGTGCCACCAGCAGAGTAGGGAAACAAGAGACCCAGTACTTC. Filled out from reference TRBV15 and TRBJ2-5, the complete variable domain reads DAMVIQNPRYQVTQFGKPVTLSCSQTLNHNVMYWYQQKSSQAPKLLFHYYDKDFNNEADTPDNFQSRRPNTSFCFLDIRSPGLGDTAMYLCATSRVGKQETQYFGPGTRLLVL.

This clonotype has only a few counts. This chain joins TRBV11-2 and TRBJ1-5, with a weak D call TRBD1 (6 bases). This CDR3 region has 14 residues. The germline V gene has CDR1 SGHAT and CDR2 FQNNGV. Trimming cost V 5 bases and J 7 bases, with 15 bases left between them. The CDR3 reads CASSQGEGGQPQHF. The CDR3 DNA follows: TGTGCCAGCAGCCAGGGAGAGGGGGGACAGCCCCAGCATTTT.